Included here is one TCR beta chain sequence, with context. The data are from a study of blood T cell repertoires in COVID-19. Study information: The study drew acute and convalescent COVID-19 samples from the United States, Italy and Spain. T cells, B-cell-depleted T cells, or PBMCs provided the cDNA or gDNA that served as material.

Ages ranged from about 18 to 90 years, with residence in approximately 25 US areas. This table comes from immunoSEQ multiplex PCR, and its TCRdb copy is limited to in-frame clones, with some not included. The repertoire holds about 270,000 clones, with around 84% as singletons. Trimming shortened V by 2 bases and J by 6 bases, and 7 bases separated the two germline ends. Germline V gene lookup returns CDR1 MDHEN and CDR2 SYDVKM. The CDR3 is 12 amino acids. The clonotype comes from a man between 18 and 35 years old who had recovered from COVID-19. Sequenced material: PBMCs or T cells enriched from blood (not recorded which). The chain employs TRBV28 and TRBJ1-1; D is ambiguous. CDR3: CASSLQDSEAFF. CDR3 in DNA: TGTGCCAGCAGTTTACAGGATTCTGAAGCTTTCTTT.